Given below is one TCR beta chain in context. Its cognate antigen has yet to be identified. No qualities accompany the bases; no much larger clone lies one base away. Amplification of TCR beta CDR3 regions was carried out from RNA transcripts. The TCR CDR3 was subjected to a first round of RT-PCR using the HTBI primer set and the Qiagen OneStep RT-PCR kit. A second multiplex PCR round built the libraries, followed by size selection and purification. The libraries were sequenced on an Illumina HiSeq2000 using paired-end 100 bp reads. The authors' pipeline ran thus. SOAPnuke was used to process the raw data, throwing out any read that contained adapters or uncalled bases, had a mean Phred below 15, or lacked an exact constant-primer or identifier match. COPE v1.2.5 was used to merge the high-quality paired reads, and each unique nucleotide sequence was defined as a clonotype. MiTCR v1.1 was used to align clonotypes to the IMGT TRBV, TRBD and TRBJ reference segments. Only V-J combinations with frequency above 0.0001, covering about 99% of repertoires, were analysed. The TCS score was defined as F50 (clonal expansion) divided by E x V (chaos), with BLOSUM62-based TCRdist calculated between CDR3 peptides within each V-J. Welch's t-statistics and random forest reduced roughly 540 V-J features to under 15, which were used in a naive Bayes classifier (R e1071). TCRdb's own reprocessing of the public reads used fastp at Q25 and MiXCR and kept productive beta chains. Entries are consolidated by CDR3 protein sequence, retaining the most common genes and DNA. Here the V and J calls rest on TCRdb's processing, not on the authors' analysis. The sample table lists about 520,000 distinct CDR3 sequences, about 24% of them with a count of one. Together, the top ten hold roughly 10% of the sample.

The data belong to a study of T cells in Graves' hyperthyroidism and ophthalmopathy (dated by TCRdb to about 2019). Describing the broader study: Peripheral blood was sampled at the time of initial diagnosis, prior to any treatment. A discovery cohort of about a hundred patients, approximately 45 with Graves' ophthalmopathy and 57 with stable Graves' hyperthyroidism, was used to find distinguishing TCR V-J signatures. Prospective prediction of ophthalmopathy was tested in an independent validation cohort consisting of about 19 hyperthyroidism patients and 15 to 17 patients who later progressed to ophthalmopathy. The approximately 97 discovery patients were randomly divided into training and test sets at a 7:3 ratio. Thyroid tissue and blood T-cell repertoires from more than 5 Graves' hyperthyroidism patients were also compared in the study. After blood sampling, hyperthyroidism patients were treated with methimazole at a starting dose of 30 mg daily, and ophthalmopathy patients were treated with high-dose intravenous methylprednisolone. The paper reports TCR Vbeta CDR3 sequencing of approximately 130 peripheral blood samples: fewer than 50 ophthalmopathy, under 80 hyperthyroidism and approximately 17 progressor patients. General conclusions and limits of the study: Sample size was not statistically predetermined, and investigators were not blinded to group allocation. Most expanded thyroid clonotypes (frequency above 0.001) were also detected in blood, a finding suggesting that blood repertoires may reflect thyroid immune responses. In validation, the model predicted progression to ophthalmopathy a median of approximately 6.6 months before onset, with approximately 71% sensitivity and roughly 77% specificity. In cross-validation, a model built on a 13 V-J signature told ophthalmopathy apart from stable hyperthyroidism with 85% to 90% sensitivity and 81% to 82% specificity, and in testing the same model reached 80%/75%.

Trimming removed 5 bases from V and 8 bases from J, leaving 12 bases between the germline ends. From the cysteine up to the phenylalanine, the CDR3 has a length of 12 residues. Only the CDR3 portion is preserved as DNA: 36 bases, with reading frame beginning at the first base. Ophthalmopathy patients had moderately to severely active disease, Clinical Activity Score of at least 3, NOSPECS grade of at least 4, and duration under 3 months. Patients with uncontrolled infections, other autoimmune diseases, pregnancy or lactation were excluded. Diagnoses were established on the basis of clinical symptoms, serum thyroxine and TRAb, thyroid ultrasound, and orbital computed tomography. PBMCs were separated from roughly 9.3 ml of fresh peripheral blood using Ficoll-Paque density gradient centrifugation. Trizol reagent was used to extract total RNA, and RNA quality was then checked on an Agilent 2100 Bioanalyzer.

The sample was blood. This sequence was found in a woman under 40 with Graves' ophthalmopathy. This chain is built from TRBV12-3 or TRBV12-4 and TRBJ2-5, with the D gene not clear enough to name. The DNA sequence reads TGTGCCAGCAGTCCGCTCCCCCCCACCCAGTACTTC. Its coded protein is CASSPLPPTQYF.